This entry concerns a single TCR beta chain. The data were taken from a study of shared T cell receptors in the human thymus. Sequencing used immunoSEQ multiplex PCR; TCRdb keeps in-frame clones, though not all of them. The repertoire holds almost 550,000 clones, with more than 75% as singletons. The sample was also linked to a second study, of human thymus T cells. Turning to that study: Healthy Finnish infants undergoing corrective surgery for congenital heart defects were the donors. The thymus was resected at corrective cardiac surgery. V and J genes seemed to be used with bias in thymic and blood repertoires. Related studies noted strongly shared thymic repertoires across unrelated people.

The sequence came from a boy younger than two with a congenital heart defect. The material sequenced was thymocytes.

For the CDR3, the DNA is TGCGCCAGCAGCCTCTGGGGCCTAGCGGGAGGAAAAGGGGAGCTGTTTTTT. It yields the protein CASSLWGLAGGKGELFF. J is TRBJ2-2 and V is TRBV4-3, with TRBD2 identical over 11 bases. From germline, CDR1 is LGHNA and CDR2 YSLEER. There are 17 residues in the CDR3. The junction had 12 bases not matched to a gene; V was cut back by 4 bases and J by 8 bases.